This TCR beta chain was sequenced during a study of regulatory T cells in long-lasting Graves disease. Researchers made TCR beta libraries by using iRepertoire HTBI primers and running Arm-PCR on CDR3 regions. Each CDR3 protein gets one entry after TCRdb re-called the multiplex PCR reads with MiXCR. The sample lists almost 450,000 distinct CDR3 sequences, 16% seen once, with roughly a tenth in the top ten. Trimming pared 2 bases from V and 2 bases from J, leaving 16 bases between. This CDR3 comprises 17 residues. This clonotype was detected only a few times. The antigen is not known. This clone may be a read error of a much larger clone one base away. Time point given: newly diagnosed GD, antithyroid drugs for less than 3 months. From PBMCs, RNA was extracted and then used to make the TCR library. Per American Thyroid Association guidelines, Graves' disease was diagnosed. The study, taken as a whole, reports: Exclusively peripheral blood, rather than thyroid tissue, was studied.

These sequences were also reported in another study, on T cells in Graves' hyperthyroidism and ophthalmopathy. That investigation notes: The blood repertoire included most of the expanded thyroid clonotypes above 0.001.

The chain employs TRBV12-3 or TRBV12-4 and TRBJ2-1, with D possibly TRBD2 on 6 matching bases. The sample here was peripheral blood mononuclear cells (PBMCs), taken at new diagnosis, from a patient treated with antithyroid drugs. This clonotype was sampled from a woman in her 30s with Graves disease. The CDR3 DNA reads TGTGCCAGCAGTTTACTCCACAGTAGCGGACCCTACAATGAGCAGTTCTTC. Translating gives CASSLLHSSGPYNEQFF.